One T cell receptor (beta chain) is described in this entry. The entry originates in a study of shared clonotypes between healthy human individuals. Study as a whole: The cohort had two women and three men, ages 18 to 49. Each donor's CD4 naive and CD4 memory cells filled three plates apiece, CD8 naive two, and CD8 memory one.

The CD4+ fraction was divided into a CD45RA+ naive subset and a CD45RA-negative memory subset. The length of the CDR3 is 16 residues. Unmatched junction bases numbered 8, after V lost 0 bases and J lost 6 bases. Germline V gives CDR1 MNHEY, CDR2 SVGAGI. Sequencing used immunoSEQ multiplex PCR; TCRdb keeps in-frame clones, though not all of them. The sample lists about 2.4 million clones; 93% were seen once. The V call is TRBV6-5, the J call TRBJ1-2, with 9 positions matching TRBD1. Material for sequencing was naive CD4+ T cells from PBMCs. Described subset: CD45RA+ positively selected. The TCR was taken from a man younger than 35 in good health. Some clones in this sample may be carry-over from other donors' samples. The CDR3 nucleotides are TGTGCCAGCAGTTACTCTATGGGACAGGGAAAGAATGGCTACACCTTC. Its protein product is CASSYSMGQGKNGYTF.